Below, 19 T cell receptor beta chains from the same sample are listed, as sequenced in a study of T-cell memory formation after mild COVID-19. MiXCR, run by TCRdb on the 5' RACE reads, gives a single entry per CDR3 protein. The sample shows about 250,000 distinct CDR3 sequences, about a sixth of them seen only once. Sequencing input: PBMCs or a T cell subset sorted from them (not recorded which). Receptors originate from a man aged 18 to 30 who had mild COVID-19 (a few samples of this study predate the infection). Cell type and time point are not known.

The rearrangement joins TRBV5-1 to TRBJ2-7; maybe TRBD1 (6 bases). The CDR3 is 14 amino acids. The germline CDR1 and CDR2 sequences are SGHRS and YFSETQ. V gave up 4 bases and J gave up 3 bases, with 14 bases separating them. The CDR3 protein is CASSAGVFNYEQYF. The CDR3 DNA reads as TGCGCCAGCAGCGCAGGGGTGTTCAACTACGAGCAGTACTTC. Full variable domain (rest looked up from reference TRBV5-1 and TRBJ2-7): KAGVTQTPRYLIKTRGQQVTLSCSPISGHRSVSWYQQTPGQGLQFLFEYFSETQRNKGNFPGRFSGRQFSNSRSEMNVSTLELGDSALYLCASSAGVFNYEQYFGPGTRLTVT.

The chain carries TRBV9 and TRBJ2-1; a weak D match, TRBD2 (6 bases). From germline, CDR1 is SGDLS and CDR2 YYNGEE. This CDR3 is built from 15 residues. The V end was cut by 4 bases, the J end by 2 bases, with 13 bases between. CDR3: CASSLPGTPYNEQFF. The CDR3 DNA is TGTGCCAGCAGCCTTCCCGGGACTCCCTACAATGAGCAGTTCTTC. The whole variable domain, filled in from reference TRBV9 and TRBJ2-1, reads DSGVTQTPKHLITATGQRVTLRCSPRSGDLSVYWYQQSLDQGLQFLIQYYNGEERAKGNILERFSAQQFPDLHSELNLSSLELGDSALYFCASSLPGTPYNEQFFGPGTRLTVL.

This clonotype was detected only a few times. The V gene is TRBV24-1, the J gene TRBJ2-1; D tentatively fits TRBD1 or TRBD2 (5 bases each). Germline V gene lookup returns CDR1 KGHDR and CDR2 SFDVKD. The germline V and J ends were trimmed by 9 bases and 11 bases, with 13 bases remaining between them. CDR3 size: 11 residues. Here the CDR3 DNA reads TGTGCCACCGGGACCACCATGAAGCAGTTCTTC. Protein product: CATGTTMKQFF.

The chain combines TRBV12-3 or TRBV12-4 with TRBJ1-1, with D possibly being TRBD1 (5 bases). The CDR3 runs 11 residues. V was pared by 6 bases and J by 11 bases, with 13 bases between. As DNA, the CDR3 is TGTGCCAGCAGCCGGACGGGGGAGGCTTTCTTT. This translates into CASSRTGEAFF.

This clonotype was seen only a few times. The rearrangement joins TRBV20-1 to TRBJ2-7; D may be TRBD1 (5 bases). CDR3 length: 13 residues. Trimming shortened V by 1 base and J by 3 bases, and 10 bases separated the two germline ends. From germline, CDR1 is DFQATT and CDR2 SNEGSKA (reference sequence). CDR3 DNA: TGCAGTGCTAGAGGGTTCAGGGACTACGAGCAGTACTTC. This encodes CSARGFRDYEQYF.

This clonotype appeared a few times. The gene calls are TRBV4-3 and TRBJ2-7, with 10 bases fitting TRBD2. Germline-derived CDR1 and CDR2 are LGHNA and YSLEER. With V trimmed by 1 base and J by 0 bases, 0 bases remained unmatched. The CDR3 has 15 amino acids. The CDR3 here is CASSQVAGGSYEQYF. The CDR3 bases are TGCGCCAGCAGCCAAGTAGCGGGGGGCTCCTACGAGCAGTACTTC.

This clonotype appeared many times. The chain links TRBV5-1 to TRBJ2-3, with D possibly being TRBD1 (6 bases). Germline values: CDR1 SGHRS, CDR2 YFSETQ. V lost 4 bases and J lost 5, with 14 bases in between. This CDR3 comprises 14 residues. CDR3 residues: CASSPLQGEDTQYF. CDR3 bases: TGCGCCAGCAGCCCCTTACAGGGAGAAGATACGCAGTATTTT.

Many counts were recorded for this clonotype. This chain uses TRBV6-2 or TRBV6-3 with TRBJ2-2; weak D call: TRBD1 (5 bases). CDR1 is MNHEY and CDR2 is SVGEGT in the germline V gene. With 2 bases removed from V and 7 bases from J, the gap between germline ends came to 14 bases. The CDR3 totals 15 residues. Written as DNA, the CDR3 is TGTGCCAGCAGTTACGTGCCAGGGCAGGTCGGGGAGCTGTTTTTT. Translated, it gives CASSYVPGQVGELFF.

J is TRBJ1-2 and V is TRBV12-3 or TRBV12-4, with D unresolved. V was clipped by 3 bases and J by 5 bases, with 10 bases between them. The CDR3 covers 13 residues. CDR3 bases: TGTGCCAGCAGTTTTTTAGGGAGGTATGGCTACACCTTC. It translates to CASSFLGRYGYTF.

The rearrangement uses TRBV27 and TRBJ1-1, with 9 bases fitting TRBD1. The CDR3 sequence is 16 residues long. CDR1 and CDR2 (germline): MNHEY, SMNVEV (reference sequence). The ends lost 5 bases at V and 5 bases at J; junction bases unmatched: 12. This CDR3 is CASSPLFRTGETEAFF. As DNA, the CDR3 is TGTGCCAGCAGTCCCCTTTTTAGGACAGGGGAAACTGAAGCTTTCTTT.

A few counts support this clonotype. V is TRBV28 and J is TRBJ1-1, with D unclear. The CDR3 runs 14 residues. Trimming cost V 5 bases and J 7 bases, with 17 bases left between them. Germline CDR1 MDHEN, CDR2 SYDVKM. CDR3 nucleotides: TGTGCCAGCAGTCTCTCCTTGGGTCGGGTTGAAGCTTTCTTT. It is translated as CASSLSLGRVEAFF.

There are a few counts of this clonotype. J is TRBJ2-2 and V is TRBV24-1; D not resolved. Germline loops: CDR1 KGHDR, CDR2 SFDVKD. The V gene lost 12 bases and the J gene lost 0 bases, with 10 bases spanning the gap. The CDR3 length is 13 residues. DNA for the CDR3: TGTGCCGCCTCACCCGCGAACACCGGGGAGCTGTTTTTT. Its protein product is CAASPANTGELFF.

This clonotype was found a few times. This rearrangement joins TRBV24-1 to TRBJ2-5; 9 bases match TRBD2. Germline CDR1 and CDR2: KGHDR and SFDVKD. J gave up 5 bases and V 5 bases, and 5 bases lay outside the gene matches. This CDR3 has 14 amino acids. Here the CDR3 reads CATSGLADMETQYF. For the CDR3, the DNA is TGTGCCACCAGTGGACTAGCGGATATGGAGACCCAGTACTTC.

The CDR3 loop reads CSVEDRGRETQYF. The CDR3 DNA follows: TGCAGCGTTGAAGACAGGGGCCGCGAGACCCAGTACTTC. The J gene is TRBJ2-5, the V gene TRBV29-1, with D possibly being TRBD1 (6 bases). Germline CDR1 and CDR2: SQVTM and ANQGSEA. CDR3 length: 13 amino acids. The germline V and J ends were trimmed by 0 bases and 5 bases, with 10 bases remaining between them.

This clonotype was seen at least ten times. V usage is TRBV10-3 and J usage is TRBJ2-7; D is uncertain. This CDR3 is 12 amino acids long. Between the trimmed V and J ends, which lost 6 bases and 3 bases, there was a span of 9 bases. The germline V gene has CDR1 ENHRY and CDR2 SYGVKD. Here the CDR3 reads CAIRGIDYEQYF. The CDR3 DNA reads TGTGCCATCAGGGGGATAGACTACGAGCAGTACTTC.

The chain links TRBV4-3 to TRBJ1-1, with 7 positions matching TRBD1. V was pared by 0 bases and J by 5 bases, with 9 bases of the junction left unmatched. CDR1 LGHNA and CDR2 YSLEER come from the germline V gene. The CDR3 sequence is 16 residues long. The CDR3 DNA is TGCGCCAGCAGCCAAGATAGGGCAGGGGGAAAGACTGAAGCTTTCTTT. Translation: CASSQDRAGGKTEAFF.

The chain carries TRBV7-9 and TRBJ2-5; D not certain. The CDR3 totals 15 residues. Germline loops: CDR1 SEHNR, CDR2 FQNEAQ (reference sequence). Trimming removed 1 base from V and 0 bases from J, with 9 bases in between. This chain's CDR3 is CASSLVLSYQETQYF. The DNA for the CDR3 is TGTGCCAGCAGCTTAGTTCTATCGTACCAAGAGACCCAGTACTTC.

The chain is built from TRBV4-2 and TRBJ1-5, with D unresolved. Trimming removed 0 bases from V and 4 bases from J, with 10 bases in between. The CDR3 length is 15 residues. The germline V gene has CDR1 LGHNA and CDR2 YNFKEQ. CDR3 loop: CASSQDRPGNQPQHF. CDR3 bases: TGTGCCAGCAGCCAAGATAGGCCGGGGAATCAGCCCCAGCATTTT.

V gene TRBV3-1 combines with J gene TRBJ1-2; 9 bases are shared with TRBD1. Germline assignment: CDR1 LGHDT and CDR2 YNNKEL (reference sequence). The junction had 11 bases not matched to a gene; V was cut back by 6 bases and J by 6 bases. This CDR3 contains 15 residues. DNA for the CDR3: TGTGCCAGCAGTCACCGGGACAGGGTTTATGATGGCTACACCTTC. This codes for CASSHRDRVYDGYTF.